A selection of T cell receptor beta chains follows, all from one sample in a study of T-cell reconstitution after alpha-beta-depleted transplantation in children. TCRdb re-derived calls from the PCR reads in MiXCR, one entry per CDR3 protein. This sample carries about 900,000 distinct CDR3 sequences, about 26% of them seen once, and the ten largest clones take about 28%. The sample was PBMCs, mostly from graft donor cells, taken 360 days after TCRalphabeta/CD19-depleted stem cell transplant. These receptors all stem from a boy younger than two who had a stem cell transplant for SCID, so the T cells may come from the graft donor. Each CDR3 is given without its conserved first and last residue. The D gene is left open where the match is weak. A row's size may be missing; if present it is once, few, many or a size class.

size: many; D: TRBD2; V: TRBV7-9; J: TRBJ2-3; CDR3: ASSLWARGDTQY
size: -; D: TRBD2; V: TRBV12-3/TRBV12-4; J: TRBJ2-1; CDR3: ASKSGGGNEQF
size: -; D: TRBD1; V: TRBV5-1; J: TRBJ2-1; CDR3: ASSQGTGGHNEQF
size: -; D: -; V: TRBV20-1; J: TRBJ2-5; CDR3: SARDWRRTASETQY
size: -; D: TRBD2; V: TRBV5-1; J: TRBJ2-1; CDR3: ASSPGGSNNEQF
size: few; D: TRBD2; V: TRBV12-3/TRBV12-4; J: TRBJ2-1; CDR3: ASGLADYNEQF
size: few; D: -; V: TRBV12-3/TRBV12-4; J: TRBJ2-6; CDR3: ASSSGGTEGANVLT
size: -; D: -; V: TRBV28; J: TRBJ2-5; CDR3: ASSYSGPLETQY
size: few; D: -; V: TRBV12-3/TRBV12-4; J: TRBJ2-3; CDR3: ASSGPLEPFPYTDTQY
size: -; D: -; V: TRBV12-3/TRBV12-4; J: TRBJ2-2; CDR3: ASSRTHARGELF
size: -; D: -; V: TRBV20-1; J: TRBJ1-2; CDR3: SARRSGESL
size: few; D: TRBD2; V: TRBV5-1; J: TRBJ2-2; CDR3: ASSPRLARGTGELF
size: many; D: -; V: TRBV2; J: TRBJ2-7; CDR3: ASSEYGTAYEQY
size: few; D: -; V: TRBV29-1; J: TRBJ2-3; CDR3: IISILGDFTDTQY
size: few; D: -; V: TRBV12-3/TRBV12-4; J: TRBJ1-5; CDR3: ASSSRGTNQPQH
size: once; D: -; V: TRBV6-5; J: TRBJ1-1; CDR3: ASSYGDINTEAF
size: -; D: -; V: TRBV20-1; J: TRBJ2-5; CDR3: SAVEGGPQETQY
size: -; D: -; V: TRBV20-1; J: TRBJ2-3; CDR3: SASRSDTQY
size: few; D: TRBD1; V: TRBV5-6; J: TRBJ1-1; CDR3: ASRYGTGITEAF
size: many; D: -; V: TRBV7-8; J: TRBJ1-1; CDR3: ASSLGQGITEAF
size: -; D: -; V: TRBV5-1; J: TRBJ2-1; CDR3: ASSAKHEQF
size: -; D: -; V: TRBV20-1; J: TRBJ1-5; CDR3: SARDPRHPSNQPQH
size: -; D: TRBD2; V: TRBV11-2; J: TRBJ2-3; CDR3: ASSQGLAGGSTDTQY
size: few; D: TRBD1; V: TRBV4-1; J: TRBJ2-2; CDR3: ASKGQGELGELF
size: -; D: -; V: TRBV2; J: TRBJ2-7; CDR3: ATTGGAGKAGEQY
size: few; D: -; V: TRBV27; J: TRBJ1-5; CDR3: ASSSGGRPQH
size: -; D: -; V: TRBV7-2; J: TRBJ2-5; CDR3: ASSPNRVAETQY
size: many; D: -; V: TRBV7-9; J: TRBJ1-1; CDR3: ASSAAGRTEAF
size: once; D: -; V: TRBV11-2; J: TRBJ1-1; CDR3: ASIIREGITEAF
size: -; D: -; V: TRBV5-1; J: TRBJ2-5; CDR3: ASSPLVGETQY
size: -; D: TRBD1; V: TRBV9; J: TRBJ2-1; CDR3: ASSVGWTGWGEQF
size: -; D: -; V: TRBV15; J: TRBJ2-1; CDR3: ATSKALSSYNEQF
size: few; D: -; V: TRBV29-1; J: TRBJ2-3; CDR3: SVEGPRGSTDTQY
size: -; D: -; V: TRBV3-1; J: TRBJ2-5; CDR3: ASSQDTRNWETQY
size: -; D: TRBD2; V: TRBV20-1; J: TRBJ2-5; CDR3: SGGPRGAETQY
size: -; D: -; V: TRBV4-3; J: TRBJ2-5; CDR3: ASSQGVASGTQY
size: -; D: TRBD2; V: TRBV12-3/TRBV12-4; J: TRBJ2-7; CDR3: ASSLAVGGAYEQY
size: few; D: -; V: TRBV10-3; J: TRBJ2-6; CDR3: AIGISGANVLT
size: -; D: -; V: TRBV9; J: TRBJ2-6; CDR3: ASTHHLDLGGANVLT